This entry lists 10 T cell receptor beta chains sequenced from one sample in a study of cytomegalovirus exposure and HLA in healthy donors. PCR primers comprised 60 Vbeta and 13 Jbeta primers. The assay was immunoSEQ multiplex PCR, and TCRdb's table has in-frame clones only and misses some. Of fewer than 70,000 clones in the sample, around 68% were seen once. The sample was PBMCs. The source is a woman aged 30 to 39 in good health and CMV-seronegative.

This clone was detected only a few times. The chain recombines TRBV2 with TRBJ2-7; 7 bases match TRBD1. CDR3 length: 13 residues. Trimming at V came to 7 bases and at J to 7 bases, leaving 10 bases not matched to a gene. Germline V lookup: CDR1 SNHLY, CDR2 FYNNEI. Here the CDR3 DNA reads TGTGCCAGCAAGTCAGGGGGTATCAGGGAGCAGTACTTC. Protein sequence: CASKSGGIREQYF.

The J gene is TRBJ2-5, the V gene TRBV11-2; 7 bases agree with TRBD1. The junction had 8 bases not matched to a gene; V was cut back by 5 bases and J by 5 bases. CDR1 SGHAT and CDR2 FQNNGV come from the germline V gene. The CDR3 has 14 amino acids. CDR3 DNA sequence: TGTGCCAGCAGCCCAACAGGGGAGCGTGAGACCCAGTACTTC. This gives the protein CASSPTGERETQYF.

The chain has TRBV5-1 and TRBJ2-1; D gene uncertain. The V end was cut by 0 bases, the J end by 2 bases, with 18 bases between. CDR3 length equals 18 residues. CDR1 and CDR2 from the germline V gene are SGHRS and YFSETQ. CDR3 DNA: TGCGCCAGCAGCTTGGAGTCCCCCTCCAGTTTCGCCTACAATGAGCAGTTCTTC. Its protein product is CASSLESPSSFAYNEQFF.

The V gene is TRBV2, the J gene TRBJ2-3; TRBD2 is a possible D gene (6 bases). The V gene's germline CDR1 is SNHLY and CDR2 FYNNEI. V gave up 1 base and J gave up 2 bases, with 16 bases separating them. This CDR3 has 17 residues. The CDR3 reads CASSEGEDSGFTDTQYF. The CDR3 coding sequence is TGTGCCAGCAGTGAAGGGGAGGATAGCGGATTCACAGATACGCAGTATTTT.

This clone was counted only a few times. This rearrangement joins TRBV7-3 to TRBJ2-1; 9 nucleotides match TRBD1. The CDR3 length is 14 residues. Germline V lookup: CDR1 SGHTA, CDR2 FQGTGA. J lost 6 bases, V lost 8 bases, and 8 bases had no gene match. CDR3 sequence (DNA): TGTGCCAGCTCCGTGGGACAGGGCCCCAATGAGCAGTTCTTC. Its translation is CASSVGQGPNEQFF.

The sample holds many counts of this clone. The V and J genes are TRBV4-3 and TRBJ2-1; 8 bases align to TRBD1. V shed 0 bases, J shed 9 bases, and the junction held 10 bases outside the gene matches. The CDR3 totals 16 residues. Looked up from germline, CDR1 is LGHNA and CDR2 is YSLEER. The CDR3 loop reads CASSQDRTGLVLEQFF. In DNA form, the CDR3 reads TGCGCCAGCAGCCAAGATAGGACAGGGCTGGTACTTGAGCAGTTCTTC.

The V gene is TRBV5-1, the J gene TRBJ2-3; D is unclear. CDR1 and CDR2 (germline): SGHRS, YFSETQ. The germline V and J ends were trimmed by 4 bases and 4 bases, with 16 bases remaining between them. This CDR3 has 15 amino acids. The DNA for the CDR3 is TGCGCCAGCAGCCCGACTGCAACTGTCGCAGATACGCAGTATTTT. This gives the protein CASSPTATVADTQYF.

V and J are TRBV5-8 and TRBJ2-7, with 11 nucleotides matching TRBD1. Germline CDR1 SGHTS, CDR2 YDEGEE. V lost 4 bases to trimming and J lost 5 bases; unmatched junction nucleotides: 8. The CDR3 is 15 amino acids. This chain's CDR3 is CASSPRTGGYHEQYF. The CDR3, as DNA: TGTGCCAGCAGCCCCCGGACAGGGGGCTACCACGAGCAGTACTTC.

The V call is TRBV4-2, the J call TRBJ2-7, with D possibly matching TRBD1 (8 bases). CDR3 length equals 15 residues. V was trimmed by 5 bases and J by 2 bases, leaving 16 bases between them. Germline values: CDR1 LGHNA, CDR2 YNFKEQ. CDR3 region: CASSETGGDTYEQYF. The CDR3 coding sequence is TGTGCCAGCAGCGAAACAGGGGGGGACACCTACGAGCAGTACTTC.

The V gene is TRBV15, the J gene TRBJ1-1; D is uncertain. Germline-derived CDR1 and CDR2 are LNHNV and YYDKDF (reference sequence). This CDR3 comprises 17 residues. The V gene lost 2 bases and the J gene lost 0 bases, with 16 bases spanning the gap. As DNA, the CDR3 is TGTGCCACCAGCAGACACCCTGTAGCTAATCTGAACACTGAAGCTTTCTTT. Translating gives CATSRHPVANLNTEAFF.